This record looks at one T cell receptor (beta chain) sequence and its context. This sample was included in a study of shared clonotypes between healthy human individuals. Study-wide background: Sampling drew on donors who were a couple of women and three men aged 18 to 49.

The assay was run at deep level. Sorted-subset replicate PCR reactions contained roughly 190 ng DNA, corresponding to some 30,000 T cell genomes. Here immunoSEQ multiplex PCR was the method, and the copy in TCRdb shows in-frame clones only, minus some. The table shows some 1.5 million clones, with 95% to 99% occurring only once. This CDR3 spans 16 amino acids. Trimming cost V 3 bases and J 4 bases; bases outside gene matches: 12. CDR1 and CDR2 (germline): LNHDA, SQIVND (reference sequence). This sequence originates from a man aged 30-40 years in good health. Input material: naive CD4+ T cells sorted from blood. The sample's subset: CD45RA+ positively selected. The chain recombines TRBV19 with TRBJ2-7; 7 bases fit TRBD1. The CDR3: CASSIWTGAHRYEQYF. CDR3 DNA: TGTGCCAGTAGTATTTGGACAGGCGCGCACAGGTACGAGCAGTACTTC. The entire variable domain, with the rest obtained from reference TRBV19 and TRBJ2-7, is as follows: DGGITQSPKYLFRKEGQNVTLSCEQNLNHDAMYWYRQDPGQGLRLIYYSQIVNDFQKGDIAEGYSVSREKKESFPLTVTSAQKNPTAFYLCASSIWTGAHRYEQYFGPGTRLTVT.